Listed below are T cell receptor beta chains from one sample, sequenced in a study of blood T cell repertoires in COVID-19. Using immunoSEQ multiplex PCR, the repertoire was profiled, and TCRdb retains in-frame clones only, with some absent. In the table there are roughly 290,000 clones, about 90% of which are singletons. Sequenced material: peripheral blood. Receptor source: a young woman who had recovered from COVID-19. The CDR3 runs from the conserved cysteine through the conserved F or W. The order of the fields is V gene, J gene, CDR3 protein.

V gene: TRBV30
J gene: TRBJ2-2
CDR3 protein: CAWSARRDGVGELFF

V gene: TRBV7-9
J gene: TRBJ2-1
CDR3 protein: CASSLGSASSYNEQFF

V gene: TRBV2
J gene: TRBJ2-7
CDR3 protein: CASSRGAAFGEQYF

V gene: TRBV28
J gene: TRBJ1-3
CDR3 protein: CASRETGTGGNTIYF

V gene: TRBV14
J gene: TRBJ1-1
CDR3 protein: CASSQDAGWTEAFF

V gene: TRBV7-2
J gene: TRBJ2-1
CDR3 protein: CASSLTGLAGRNEQFF

V gene: TRBV7-2
J gene: TRBJ1-5
CDR3 protein: CASSLRGIGNQPQHF

V gene: TRBV6-2/TRBV6-3
J gene: TRBJ2-7
CDR3 protein: CASSYKGLAYEQYF

V gene: TRBV5-8
J gene: TRBJ1-5
CDR3 protein: CASSHTGGSNQPQHF

V gene: TRBV5-1
J gene: TRBJ2-3
CDR3 protein: CASSWGRQGTDTQYF

V gene: TRBV18
J gene: TRBJ2-7
CDR3 protein: CASSPTSGRDEQYF

V gene: TRBV3-1/TRBV3-2
J gene: TRBJ2-3
CDR3 protein: CASSQLAGSSNTQYF

V gene: TRBV5-1
J gene: TRBJ2-2
CDR3 protein: CASSLAVGTGDTGELFF

V gene: TRBV29-1
J gene: TRBJ2-1
CDR3 protein: CSVLLDSSYNEQFF

V gene: TRBV29-1
J gene: TRBJ1-2
CDR3 protein: CSVEERGGGYTF

V gene: TRBV5-1
J gene: TRBJ2-3
CDR3 protein: CASSPQSTDTQYF

V gene: TRBV6-5
J gene: TRBJ2-7
CDR3 protein: CASRGLVYEQYF

V gene: TRBV27
J gene: TRBJ1-1
CDR3 protein: CASSLIQGTEAFF

V gene: TRBV6-1
J gene: TRBJ1-5
CDR3 protein: CASSEAGRGYSNQPQHF

V gene: TRBV6-5
J gene: TRBJ1-2
CDR3 protein: CASSFGVLGRGYTF

V gene: TRBV6-5
J gene: TRBJ1-3
CDR3 protein: CASSYGGVAGNTIYF

V gene: TRBV25-1
J gene: TRBJ1-4
CDR3 protein: CASSEYREAREKLFF

V gene: TRBV2
J gene: TRBJ2-2
CDR3 protein: CASNAAMNTGELFF

V gene: TRBV5-1
J gene: TRBJ2-7
CDR3 protein: CASSLARQTYEQYF

V gene: TRBV7-3
J gene: TRBJ1-2
CDR3 protein: CASSLGQGYGYTF

V gene: TRBV18
J gene: TRBJ2-3
CDR3 protein: CASSPQALAGGDTDTQYF

V gene: TRBV27
J gene: TRBJ2-5
CDR3 protein: CASSLFPSGSYETQYF

V gene: TRBV2
J gene: TRBJ1-4
CDR3 protein: CASRGRVGSEKLFF

V gene: TRBV5-1
J gene: TRBJ1-2
CDR3 protein: CASSGGTASNYGYTF

V gene: TRBV6-5
J gene: TRBJ2-7
CDR3 protein: CASILAGARYEQYF

V gene: TRBV5-1
J gene: TRBJ2-7
CDR3 protein: CASSLIRTGPYEQYF

V gene: TRBV9
J gene: TRBJ2-2
CDR3 protein: CASSPGTLNTGELFF

V gene: TRBV7-6
J gene: TRBJ2-5
CDR3 protein: CASSFIQQETQYF

V gene: TRBV7-7
J gene: TRBJ1-3
CDR3 protein: CASSLGDNPGNTIYF

V gene: TRBV10-3
J gene: TRBJ1-2
CDR3 protein: CAISAGTEGYTF

V gene: TRBV24-1
J gene: TRBJ1-4
CDR3 protein: CATSDFRGQGFMLFF

V gene: TRBV21-1
J gene: TRBJ1-3
CDR3 protein: CASRPEWRDRSGNTIYF

V gene: TRBV5-4
J gene: TRBJ2-7
CDR3 protein: CASSAGTSGYEQYF

V gene: TRBV5-5
J gene: TRBJ2-1
CDR3 protein: CASSPAGLAGVSGFF

V gene: TRBV10-3
J gene: TRBJ1-3
CDR3 protein: CAISESRGPRGNTIYF